The TCR beta chain under discussion was sequenced for a study of cytomegalovirus exposure and HLA in healthy donors (dated by TCRdb to about 2017). About the full investigation: An earlier analysis of roughly 500 of the donors reported about 290 Gb of sequence data and some 100 million unique TCR beta sequences from roughly 200 million T cells. In the later analysis, no new phenotypic data were used to find candidate immune exposures; instead, reliance was placed on TCR beta sequences and their occurrence across donors. Class I and class II HLA loci were covered by the typing at four-digit resolution. In a later genetic analysis, genome-wide SNP genotypes for about 65% of the roughly 670 donors were used, and that subset was treated as a discovery cohort. Alongside the repertoire data, information on donor age, sex, ethnicity and CMV serostatus was compiled. On average, around 240,000 unique TCR beta nucleotide sequences were sequenced per donor among more than 350 genotyped donors of the cohort, with roughly 19% of those sequences being non-productive. The study profiled the T cell repertoires of 500 to 800 subjects by immunosequencing and related them to cytomegalovirus serostatus. High-throughput TCR immunosequencing, statistical association of individual TCRs with disease status, and machine learning were combined to predict cytomegalovirus infection status. An earlier analysis of some 500 of the donors applied high-throughput TCR beta sequencing to assess whether each TCR beta V gene segment acted as functional or pseudogenic. The study aimed to test whether signatures of past pathogen exposure could be identified by cataloging public T cell receptors. To study patterns of TCR occurrence, a later analysis re-analyzed previously published TCR beta repertoires from 666 donors and added high-resolution HLA genotyping. An early release that covered 500 to 800 HLA-typed donors contained approximately 320 gigabases of sequencing data and around 80 million unique TCR sequences. Because of strong linkage in the cohort, roughly five DR-DQ haplotypes were treated as single units for association and clustering. Every discovery cohort repertoire had been produced on one sequencing platform. The number of typed donors differed by locus: roughly 620-640 for A, B, C, DRB1 and DQB1; some 540 for DQA1; 606 for DPA1; and about 450 for DPB1. Of the 350 to 450 genotyped donors, around 81% fell in the genetic ancestry cluster associated with self-reported Caucasian donors. A separate validation cohort of some 130 different subjects was used in addition to the approximately 670-subject first cohort.

The investigation overall reported the following: In a later genetic analysis, fewer N-insertions in productive TCRs were reported among donors in an Asian-associated ancestry cluster than the 666-donor mean. The 87-base-pair reads could not distinguish some IMGT-functional V segments, including TRBV6-2 and TRBV6-3, so those segments were excluded. A few of the identified cytomegalovirus-associated TCR beta chains were confirmed in vitro to be specific for cytomegalovirus antigens. According to a later analysis, most CMV-associated TCR beta chains appeared to be HLA-restricted, and the HLA associations seemed to be driven largely by CMV exposure. In a later analysis, around 17,000 TCR beta sequences were associated with specific HLA alleles at a false discovery rate of 0.05. A later genetic analysis associated a missense DCLRE1C variant with V-gene and J-gene trimming of TCR beta chains, and an independent cohort replicated the association. The presence/absence analyses assumed that sequencing depth was roughly uniform across donors, and that assumption may not be true. Most TCR sequences were seen in very few donors, while some public TCRs were found in many individuals. A later analysis found that TCR association rates varied across HLA loci, with DRB1 alleles showing the most associated TCRs and HLA-C alleles the fewest. Compared with equally common non-associated chains, HLA-associated TCR beta chains in a later analysis were more clonally expanded and had lower generation probabilities. A total of fewer than 200 TCR beta chains were listed by the study as associated with cytomegalovirus. Only TCR beta chains were sequenced in this cohort, and the absence of alpha or paired-chain data limited detectable features. In both the original and validation cohorts, the classifier was reported to diagnose cytomegalovirus status with high specificity and sensitivity. Linkage disequilibrium might explain the correlated functional status among segregating V segments, but an unknown experimental factor could not be excluded. A cluster of highly shared sequence variants was judged likely to represent a technical artifact of the sequencing pipeline. Strong co-occurrence of HLA alleles, especially DR and DQ, made assigning TCR associations to individual alleles difficult. CMV serostatus was the only immune exposure information available for the cohort. A further reported finding was that TCR beta sequences accurately predicted the HLA-A and HLA-B alleles for most subjects in the first cohort. In an earlier analysis of about 550 of the donors, most TCR beta V segments were observed in productive rearrangements about 90% or about 30% of the time, broadly matching IMGT annotations. The authors suggested that the approach could potentially be extended to other disease states and immunological phenotypes. Because counts were too low, under 20 rarely observed V segments, including chromosome 9 orphons, were left out of the earlier analysis of about 500 of the donors. A later analysis reported that several top co-occurrence clusters appeared linked to parvovirus B19, influenza, CMV and Epstein-Barr virus. Because HLA typing was unavailable for some donors at each locus, only the typed subset was used in association tests.

The cohort was made up of approximately 670 healthy bone marrow donors. All cohort members were sampled while nominally healthy, although unrecorded immune exposures were likely present. The donor was CMV seropositive and belonged to the group of 250 to 300 seropositive cohort members. A peripheral blood sample was provided by each donor, and peripheral blood mononuclear cells were used for TCR beta sequencing. The Qiagen DNeasy Blood Extraction Kit was used to extract genomic DNA from the blood cell samples. Compared with germline, V lacks 2 bases and J lacks 3 bases; bases without a gene match: 9. The germline V gene specifies SGDLS as CDR1 and YYNGEE as CDR2. Reading from cysteine to phenylalanine, the CDR3 counts 17 amino acids. Of the read, only the CDR3 DNA is kept; its 51 bases are in frame from base 1. As to this clone: There is no known antigen for this receptor. No quality values exist for individual bases; no much larger clone is one base distant.

Library construction relied on the immunoSEQ multiplex PCR assay. The multiplex PCR relied on a mix of 60 forward primers for TCR Vbeta segments and 13 reverse primers for TCR Jbeta segments. The CDR3 region of rearranged TCR beta genes was amplified from genomic DNA with a multiplex PCR assay. The amplified TCR beta libraries were sequenced on the Illumina HiSeq System as 87-base-pair reads. Under the source paper's analysis protocol: Across the 600 to 700 repertoires, a later analysis counted 78 million or so unique TCR beta chains, roughly 11 million of which were shared by at least two donors. Raw reads were error-corrected and collapsed into unique sequences by a nearest-neighbor algorithm in which closely related sequences were merged to remove PCR and sequencing errors. To assign V, D and J gene segments, CDR3 sequences were aligned to IMGT reference sequences. For a sequence to be retained, a match of at least six nucleotides was required to both a V gene segment and a J gene segment. A rearrangement was called productive if the CDR3 had no stop codons and remained in frame with V and J, and every other rearrangement was called non-productive. CDR3 was defined according to IMGT convention as the region running from the second conserved V-encoded cysteine to the conserved J-encoded phenylalanine. Sequences without an unambiguous match to a single V gene segment were excluded from the earlier analysis of 500 to 700 of the donors. An earlier analysis of several hundred of the donors called V segments functional above 56.7% productive rearrangements and segregating when the between-donor standard deviation exceeded 5%. A statistical classification framework was built for diagnosing cytomegalovirus status from the catalog of TCR beta chain sequences. In a later analysis, V and J genes were assigned by comparing TCR nucleotide sequences against IMGT/GENE-DB human TR gene sequences. In a later analysis, CDR3 sequences and most-parsimonious VDJ recombination scenarios were assigned using the TCRdist pipeline. In a later analysis, every TCR beta chain was defined by the combination of its CDR3 amino acid sequence and its V-gene family, and reads without a unique V-gene family were dropped. To address suspected cross-contamination and a sequencing artifact, a later analysis removed roughly 580 highly shared, low-generation-probability nucleotide sequences. In a later analysis, a clonal expansion index for each public chain was calculated from normalized within-repertoire ranks of inferred template counts. A later analysis computed generation probabilities with a VDJ recombination model fitted to out-of-frame rearrangements, and checked the results against IGoR. In a later analysis, hypergeometric tests were used to score TCR-TCR, TCR-HLA and TCR-CMV co-occurrence, with a repertoire-size bias correction applied to TCR pairs. In a later analysis, false discovery rates were estimated by permuting HLA or CMV assignments 20 times. In a later analysis, co-occurring TCRs were grouped using DBSCAN, and TCRdist sequence similarity was added for clustering within HLA-allele-positive subsets. Repertoires with fewer than 30,000 or more than 120,000 public chains were left out of co-occurrence clustering, as were five repertoires with anomalous nucleotide sharing. This immuneACCESS table, as held by TCRdb, lists in-frame sequences with V and J called but not all clones. Of the missing ones, under half trace to an unresolved V gene in checked studies; the others have no known cause. V, J and clone size derive from that table, while D and trimming were established from the DNA sequence. Recorded for this sample are 80,000 to 95,000 clones; roughly two thirds of them occurred a single time. The ten largest clones capture about 15% of the sample.

This clonotype originated in a woman between 50 and 59 years old in good health and CMV-seropositive. The source material was PBMCs. The sequence is built from TRBV9 and TRBJ2-3; TRBD1 matches 10 bases in the middle. The sequence in DNA is TGTGCCAGCAGCGTCATAGCCGGGACAGGGGTGACAGATACGCAGTATTTT. Its translation reads: CASSVIAGTGVTDTQYF.